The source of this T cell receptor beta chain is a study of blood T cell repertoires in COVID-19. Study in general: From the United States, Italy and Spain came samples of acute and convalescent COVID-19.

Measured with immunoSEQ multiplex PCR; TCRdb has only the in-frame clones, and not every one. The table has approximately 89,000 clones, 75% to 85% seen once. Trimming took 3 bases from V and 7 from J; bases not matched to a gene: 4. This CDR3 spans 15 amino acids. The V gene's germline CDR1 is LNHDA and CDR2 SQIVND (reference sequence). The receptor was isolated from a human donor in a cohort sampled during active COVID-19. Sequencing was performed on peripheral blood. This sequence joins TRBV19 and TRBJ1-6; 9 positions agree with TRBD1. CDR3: CASSIQQGANSPLHF. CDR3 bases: TGTGCCAGTAGTATCCAACAGGGGGCCAATTCACCCCTCCACTTT.